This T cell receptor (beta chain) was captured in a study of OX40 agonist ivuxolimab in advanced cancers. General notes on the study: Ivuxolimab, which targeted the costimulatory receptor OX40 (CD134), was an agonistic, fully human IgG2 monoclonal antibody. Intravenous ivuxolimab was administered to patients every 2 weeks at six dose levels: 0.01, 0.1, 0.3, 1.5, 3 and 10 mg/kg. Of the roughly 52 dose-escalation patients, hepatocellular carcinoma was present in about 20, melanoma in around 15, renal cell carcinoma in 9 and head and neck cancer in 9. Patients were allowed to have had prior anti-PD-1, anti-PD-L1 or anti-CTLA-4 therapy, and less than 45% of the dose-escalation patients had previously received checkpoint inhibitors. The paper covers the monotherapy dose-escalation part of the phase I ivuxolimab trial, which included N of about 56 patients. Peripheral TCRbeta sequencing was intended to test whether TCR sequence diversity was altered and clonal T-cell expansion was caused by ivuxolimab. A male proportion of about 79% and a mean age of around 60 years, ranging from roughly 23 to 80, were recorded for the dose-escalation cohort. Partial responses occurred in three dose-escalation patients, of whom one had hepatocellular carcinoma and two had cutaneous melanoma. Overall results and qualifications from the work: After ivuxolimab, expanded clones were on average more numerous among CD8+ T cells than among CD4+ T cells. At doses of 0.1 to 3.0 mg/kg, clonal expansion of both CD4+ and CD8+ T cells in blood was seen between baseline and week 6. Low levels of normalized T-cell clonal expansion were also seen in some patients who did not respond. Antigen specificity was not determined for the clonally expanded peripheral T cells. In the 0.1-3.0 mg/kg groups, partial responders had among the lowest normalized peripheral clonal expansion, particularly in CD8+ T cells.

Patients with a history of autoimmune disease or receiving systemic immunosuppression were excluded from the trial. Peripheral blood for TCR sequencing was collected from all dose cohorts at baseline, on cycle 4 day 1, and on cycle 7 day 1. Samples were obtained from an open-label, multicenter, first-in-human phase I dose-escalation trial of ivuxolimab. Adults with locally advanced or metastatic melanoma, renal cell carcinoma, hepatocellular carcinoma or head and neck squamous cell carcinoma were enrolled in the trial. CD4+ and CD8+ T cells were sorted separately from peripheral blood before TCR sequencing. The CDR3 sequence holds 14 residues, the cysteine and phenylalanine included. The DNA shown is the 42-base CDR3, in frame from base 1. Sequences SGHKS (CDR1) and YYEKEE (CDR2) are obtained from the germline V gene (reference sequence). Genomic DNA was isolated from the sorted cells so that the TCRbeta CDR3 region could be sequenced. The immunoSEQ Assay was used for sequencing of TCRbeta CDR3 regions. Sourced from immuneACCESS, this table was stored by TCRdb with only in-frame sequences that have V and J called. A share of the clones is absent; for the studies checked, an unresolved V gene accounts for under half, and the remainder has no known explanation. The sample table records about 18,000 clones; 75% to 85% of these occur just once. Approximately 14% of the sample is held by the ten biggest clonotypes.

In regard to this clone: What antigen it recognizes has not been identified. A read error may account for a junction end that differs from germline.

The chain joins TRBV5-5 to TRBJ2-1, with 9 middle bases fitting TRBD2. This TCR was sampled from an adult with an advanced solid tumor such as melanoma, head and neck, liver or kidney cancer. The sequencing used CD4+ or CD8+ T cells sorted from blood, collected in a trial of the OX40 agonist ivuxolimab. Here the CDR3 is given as CASSRLAADKEQFF. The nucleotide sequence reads TGTGCCAGCAGCAGACTAGCGGCCGACAAGGAGCAGTTCTTC.